This TCR beta chain was sequenced during a study of OX40 agonist ivuxolimab in advanced cancers. Some clones are missing from TCRdb's copy, which holds only in-frame ones; the method was immunoSEQ multiplex PCR. Of 55,000 to 75,000 clones in the sample, roughly four fifths were seen once. The V gene end was trimmed by 5 bases and the J gene end by 7 bases; junction bases not matched to a gene: 5. The CDR3 has 13 residues. Germline V gives CDR1 KGHSH, CDR2 LQKENI. The sequence was obtained from an adult with an advanced solid tumor such as melanoma, head and neck, liver or kidney cancer. Source: CD4+ or CD8+ T cells sorted from blood, taken in a trial of the OX40 agonist ivuxolimab. This chain joins TRBV18 and TRBJ1-3; 7 bases agree with TRBD1. DNA for the CDR3: TGTGCCAGCTCAAGAGACAGGGCCAACACCATATATTTT. Protein product: CASSRDRANTIYF.